Listed below are T cell receptor beta chains from one sample, sequenced in a study of chemoradiotherapy in HPV16-positive cancers. Profiled with immunoSEQ multiplex PCR; TCRdb holds only in-frame clones, not every one. The table records 65,000 to 80,000 clones, 88% of them present only once. The input for sequencing was blood, taken from a patient who underwent chemoradiotherapy. The origin of the receptors is a human donor with HPV-associated anogenital cancer. Each CDR3 is given with its conserved first and last residue. A D gene is named only where the DNA matches it firmly. Clone size is given for some rows only: seen once, a few or many times, or a class if the clone is expanded.

J gene,D gene,V gene,clone size,CDR3 DNA,CDR3 protein
TRBJ1-6,.,TRBV6-6,few,TGTGCCAGCAGAGGAGGTGGAGGGGCTACTTCACCCCTCCACTTT,CASRGGGGATSPLHF
TRBJ2-5,.,TRBV5-6,once,TGTGCCAGCAGCTTGGGGACTACACAAGAGACCCAGTACTTC,CASSLGTTQETQYF
TRBJ1-1,.,TRBV7-9,.,TGTGCCAGCAGCTTGGGGGAAGTCACTGAAGCTTTCTTT,CASSLGEVTEAFF
TRBJ1-2,.,TRBV4-1,few,TGCGCCAGCAGCCGGGCGTCTATTAACTATGGCTACACCTTC,CASSRASINYGYTF
TRBJ2-7,TRBD1,TRBV27,.,TGTGCCAGCAGGGAACAGGGGTTGCACTACGAGCAGTACTTC,CASREQGLHYEQYF
TRBJ2-7,.,TRBV5-4,.,TGTGCCAGCAGACCGGGACTTGTCTCCTACGAGCAGTACTTC,CASRPGLVSYEQYF
TRBJ2-7,TRBD1,TRBV30,.,TGTGCCTGGAGTGGGACAGGGAGATACGAGCAGTACTTC,CAWSGTGRYEQYF
TRBJ1-4,.,TRBV15,.,TGTGCCACCCGAATTGCGCGCCTTAATGAAAAACTGTTTTTT,CATRIARLNEKLFF
TRBJ2-3,.,TRBV10-1,.,TGCGCCAGCGTCGCGGATGTCAGGTCTACAGATACGCAGTATTTT,CASVADVRSTDTQYF
TRBJ1-1,.,TRBV5-1,.,TGCGCCAGCAGCCCTGCGCGGCCAGGCACTGAAGCTTTCTTT,CASSPARPGTEAFF
TRBJ2-1,TRBD2,TRBV6-1,.,TGTGCCAGCAGTTTCGGACTAGTGCTGAATGAGCAGTTCTTC,CASSFGLVLNEQFF
TRBJ1-3,.,TRBV9,.,TGTGCCAGCAGCGAGAACAGGGTCCCAGGTTACGGAAACACCATATATTTT,CASSENRVPGYGNTIYF
TRBJ2-3,.,TRBV9,.,TGTGCCAGCAGCGTAGCTTCTGAATCCACAGATACGCAGTATTTT,CASSVASESTDTQYF
TRBJ2-2,.,TRBV19,.,TGTGCCAGTCGCATAACCCCGAGAGCCGGGGAGCTGTTTTTT,CASRITPRAGELFF
TRBJ2-3,TRBD2,TRBV19,.,TGTGCCAGTAGCACGGGACTAGCGGGGACAGATACGCAGTATTTT,CASSTGLAGTDTQYF
TRBJ1-1,.,TRBV11-1,.,TGTGCCAGCAGCTTAGGGGCTGGGCGGTTTGAAGCTTTCTTT,CASSLGAGRFEAFF
TRBJ2-3,.,TRBV5-6,.,TGTGCCAGCAGCTTGAGTAATGGACCCGATACGCAGTATTTT,CASSLSNGPDTQYF
TRBJ2-7,TRBD2,TRBV25-1,.,TGTGCCAGCAGACCTAGCGGGACCTACGAGCAGTACTTC,CASRPSGTYEQYF
TRBJ2-5,.,TRBV6-5,.,TGTGCCAGCAGTTCCTCGCAGCAGTTCAGAAAGACCCAGTACTTC,CASSSSQQFRKTQYF
TRBJ1-1,.,TRBV29-1,.,TGCAGCGTTGCAGGGCTCAACATGAACACTGAAGCTTTCTTT,CSVAGLNMNTEAFF
TRBJ1-3,.,TRBV19,.,TGTGCCAGTAGCAACGGGGCTGGAAACACCATATATTTT,CASSNGAGNTIYF
TRBJ2-2,TRBD2,TRBV28,.,TGTGCCAGCAGGGGACCCGGGGGGACCGGGGAGCTGTTTTTT,CASRGPGGTGELFF
TRBJ1-6,.,TRBV5-1,.,TGCGCCAGCAGCGCACAGGGATATCCACCCCTCCACTTT,CASSAQGYPPLHF
TRBJ1-5,.,TRBV6-1,.,TGTGCCAGCAGTGAAAGGGCAGGGTTCGGGGGGAAGGGGCCCCAGCATTTT,CASSERAGFGGKGPQHF
TRBJ1-2,TRBD1,TRBV2,.,TGTGCCAGCCGACTAGGGGGCGCCGGGGAAGGCTACACCTTC,CASRLGGAGEGYTF
TRBJ1-1,TRBD1,TRBV9,few,TGTGCCAGCAGCGGGACAGGGAGAACTGAAGCTTTCTTT,CASSGTGRTEAFF
TRBJ2-2,.,TRBV11-3,.,TGTGCCAGCAGCAATACCGGGGAGCTGTTTTTT,CASSNTGELFF
TRBJ2-3,.,TRBV19,.,TGTGCCAGTAGTATGCGACTAGGTGTAGATACGCAGTATTTT,CASSMRLGVDTQYF
TRBJ2-2,.,TRBV19,.,TGTGCCAGTAGGGCCGGGAGTTCGACCGGGGAGCTGTTTTTT,CASRAGSSTGELFF
TRBJ1-3,.,TRBV5-1,.,TGCGCCAGCAGCTTAAGAGGACAACGCTCTGGAAACACCATATATTTT,CASSLRGQRSGNTIYF
TRBJ1-2,.,TRBV10-1,.,TGCGCCAGCAGTGAGTCGAAGTTGTCTTTGGGATCCCCTAACTATGGCTACACCTTC,CASSESKLSLGSPNYGYTF
TRBJ2-1,TRBD2,TRBV7-9,.,TGTGCCAGCAGCTTTTTTATGGGACTAGCGGCCTACAATGAGCAGTTCTTC,CASSFFMGLAAYNEQFF
TRBJ1-5,.,TRBV19,.,TGTGCCAGTAGTCCGGGGACACGAGGCAATCAGCCCCAGCATTTT,CASSPGTRGNQPQHF
TRBJ2-2,.,TRBV13,.,TGTGCCAGCAGCTTAGGGGGCTACCTCACCGGGGAGCTGTTTTTT,CASSLGGYLTGELFF
TRBJ2-1,TRBD1,TRBV5-4,.,TGTGCCAGCAGCTGGGAGGGGACAGGGGGAATCTACAATGAGCAGTTCTTC,CASSWEGTGGIYNEQFF
TRBJ2-7,.,TRBV10-3,.,TGTGCCATCAGTGATAAGGGATACATTTACGAGCAGTACTTC,CAISDKGYIYEQYF
TRBJ2-2,TRBD1,TRBV28,.,TGTGCCAGCAGTTCTGGACAGGGGGCAGCCGGGGAGCTGTTTTTT,CASSSGQGAAGELFF
TRBJ2-7,.,TRBV6-1,.,TGTGCCAGCAGAGTCGGGAGTGGGGGTTACGAGCAGTACTTC,CASRVGSGGYEQYF
TRBJ1-1,TRBD1,TRBV2,.,TGTGCCAGCAGCGAGGAGGGGGCGCGGGACACTGAAGCTTTCTTT,CASSEEGARDTEAFF
TRBJ1-1,TRBD1,TRBV30,few,TGTGCCTGGAGTGGGGGGACAGGGCGCACTGAAGCTTTCTTT,CAWSGGTGRTEAFF
TRBJ2-7,TRBD1,TRBV5-1,.,TGCGCCAGCAGCACCGGACAGGGTGCTTCGTCCTACGAGCAGTACTTC,CASSTGQGASSYEQYF
TRBJ1-3,TRBD1,TRBV19,.,TGTGCCAGTAGAGGGACAGGGCAAGGAAACACCATATATTTT,CASRGTGQGNTIYF
TRBJ1-2,TRBD1,TRBV18,.,TGTGCCAGCTCACCCGCGCTTATCGACAGGGGCCGTGGCTACACCTTC,CASSPALIDRGRGYTF
TRBJ2-1,.,TRBV28,.,TGTGCCAGCAGTTTCCCAGGTGGCAGGGATTACTACAATGAGCAGTTCTTC,CASSFPGGRDYYNEQFF
TRBJ2-1,TRBD2,TRBV5-5,.,TGTGCCAGCAGCCTAGGGACTAGCGGGAGCTACAATGAGCAGTTCTTC,CASSLGTSGSYNEQFF
TRBJ1-6,.,TRBV7-9,.,TGTGCCAGCAGCTTAGGAGGGGGGCGTTCACCCCTCCACTTT,CASSLGGGRSPLHF
TRBJ2-1,TRBD1,TRBV2,.,TGTGCCAGCAGATCAGGGGGCGCCTACAATGAGCAGTTCTTC,CASRSGGAYNEQFF
TRBJ2-7,TRBD1,TRBV10-3,.,TGTGCCATCAGTCAGGGGGCGGTCTACGAGCAGTACTTC,CAISQGAVYEQYF
TRBJ2-1,.,TRBV7-2,.,TGTGCCAGCAGCGCAACTAGAGGCCCCTACAATGAGCAGTTCTTC,CASSATRGPYNEQFF
TRBJ2-7,TRBD1,TRBV28,.,TGTGCCAGCAGTTTAGGGGGACAGGTAGCCTACGAGCAGTACTTC,CASSLGGQVAYEQYF